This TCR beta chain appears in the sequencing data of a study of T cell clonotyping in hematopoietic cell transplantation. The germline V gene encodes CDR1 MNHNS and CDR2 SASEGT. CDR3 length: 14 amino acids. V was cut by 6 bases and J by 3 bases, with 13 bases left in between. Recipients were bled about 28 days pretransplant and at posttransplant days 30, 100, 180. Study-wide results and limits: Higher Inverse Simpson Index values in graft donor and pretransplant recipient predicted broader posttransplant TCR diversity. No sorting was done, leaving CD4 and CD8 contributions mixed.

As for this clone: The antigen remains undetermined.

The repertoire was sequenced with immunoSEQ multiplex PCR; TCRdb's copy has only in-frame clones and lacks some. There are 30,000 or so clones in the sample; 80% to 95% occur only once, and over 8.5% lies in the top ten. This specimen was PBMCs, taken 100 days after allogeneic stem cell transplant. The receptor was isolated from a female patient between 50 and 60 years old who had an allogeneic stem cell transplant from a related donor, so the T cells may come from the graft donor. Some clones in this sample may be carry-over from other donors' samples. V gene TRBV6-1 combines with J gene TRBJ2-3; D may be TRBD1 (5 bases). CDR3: CASRDDSLTDTQYF. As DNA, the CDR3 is TGTGCCAGCAGGGACGACAGTTTAACAGATACGCAGTATTTT.